This section outlines one TCR beta chain sequence together with its context. The data were taken from a study of CD8 T cells in Susac syndrome. The CDR3 is 14 residues long. Trimming cost V 3 bases and J 2 bases, with 11 bases left between them. Germline assignment: CDR1 SNHLY and CDR2 FYNNEI. RNA was extracted with the RNeasy kit, and a quantity of roughly 0.45 to 1 ug was reverse transcribed using random hexamers. In TCRdb, the immunoSEQ multiplex PCR reads were re-called with MiXCR into one record per CDR3 protein. The sample shows 250,000 to 300,000 distinct CDR3 sequences, 85% of them seen only once. TCR beta from blood CD8+ and CD4+ T cells was sequenced.

The rearrangement joins TRBV2 to TRBJ2-7; D call uncertain. The receptor's source is a human donor with multiple sclerosis. Source material: CD8+ T cells from PBMCs. CDR3 DNA: TGTGCCAGCAGTGAGAATCTCCATCCCTACGAGCAGTACTTC. Its protein product is CASSENLHPYEQYF.